This entry lists 17 T cell receptor beta chains sequenced from one sample in a study of OX40 agonist ivuxolimab in advanced cancers. The method was immunoSEQ multiplex PCR; TCRdb's version includes in-frame clones alone and lacks a portion of them. The profile shows 20,000 to 30,000 clones, approximately 79% of them singletons. The source was CD4+ or CD8+ T cells sorted from blood, collected in a trial of the OX40 agonist ivuxolimab. These TCRs come from an adult with an advanced solid tumor such as melanoma, head and neck, liver or kidney cancer.

The chain carries TRBV7-8 and TRBJ1-5; a weak D match, TRBD1 (6 bases). The CDR3 contains 15 residues. The germline V and J ends were trimmed by 2 bases and 5 bases, with 13 bases remaining between them. The germline gives CDR1 SGHVS, CDR2 FQNEAQ. The DNA of the CDR3 is TGTGCCAGCAGCTTATGGGAGGGGGTGGATCAGCCCCAGCATTTT. It codes for CASSLWEGVDQPQHF.

This clone was counted a few times. CDR3 protein: CASSQDLEKQYF. CDR3 bases: TGCGCCAGCAGCCAAGATTTGGAGAAGCAGTACTTC. The chain couples TRBV4-1 to TRBJ2-7; D remains unclear. Germline CDR1 reads MGHRA; CDR2 reads YSYEKL. V lost 0 bases, J lost 8 bases, and 8 bases lay in between. This CDR3 is 12 amino acids long.

There are a few counts of this clone. V and J are TRBV6-1 and TRBJ2-7, with 7 positions matching TRBD2. Germline lookup yields CDR1 MNHNS and CDR2 SASEGT. J gave up 2 bases and V 5 bases, and 9 bases lay outside the gene matches. The CDR3 is 15 amino acids. The CDR3: CASSSRLAVPYEQYF. The DNA for the CDR3 is TGTGCCAGCAGTTCTCGACTAGCTGTACCCTACGAGCAGTACTTC.

This sequence joins TRBV5-8 and TRBJ1-3; possible D gene TRBD1, 6 bases. Germline loops: CDR1 SGHTS, CDR2 YDEGEE. V gave up 3 bases and J gave up 3 bases, with 13 bases separating them. The length of the CDR3 is 15 residues. CDR3 sequence reads: CASSSMDSHGNTIYF. Here the CDR3 DNA reads TGTGCCAGCAGCTCTATGGACAGTCATGGAAACACCATATATTTT.

The genes are TRBV27 and TRBJ1-5; TRBD1 matches at 9 bases. This CDR3 comprises 14 residues. V shed 4 bases, J shed 3 bases, and the junction held 1 base outside the gene matches. Germline-derived CDR1 and CDR2 are MNHEY and SMNVEV (reference sequence). CDR3 loop: CASSWTGVNQPQHF. The CDR3 nucleotides read TGTGCCAGCAGTTGGACAGGGGTCAATCAGCCCCAGCATTTT.

The V and J genes are TRBV28 and TRBJ2-2, with D perhaps TRBD1 (6 bases). This CDR3 spans 15 amino acids. Germline V lookup: CDR1 MDHEN, CDR2 SYDVKM. V lost 2 bases and J lost 1, with 8 bases in between. The CDR3 bases are TGTGCCAGCAGTTTAACAGGGATGAACACCGGGGAGCTGTTTTTT. Its protein product is CASSLTGMNTGELFF.

V and J are TRBV5-6 and TRBJ2-1, with a possible D match to TRBD2 (6 bases). Germline values: CDR1 SGHDT, CDR2 YYEEEE. V was trimmed by 0 bases and J by 4 bases, leaving 11 bases between them. CDR3 length equals 15 residues. This CDR3 is CASSLGVGTYNEQFF. The DNA for the CDR3 is TGTGCCAGCAGCTTGGGAGTCGGGACTTACAATGAGCAGTTCTTC.

The chain links TRBV7-6 to TRBJ2-7; tentatively, D is TRBD2 (6 bases). CDR1 and CDR2 from the germline V gene are SGHVS and FNYEAQ. With 5 bases removed from V and 2 bases from J, the gap between germline ends came to 16 bases. CDR3 size: 15 residues. The CDR3 loop is CASSRRDSLPYEQYF. In DNA, the CDR3 is TGTGCCAGCAGCCGCCGGGACTCACTACCCTACGAGCAGTACTTC.

The count of this clone is one. The J gene is TRBJ1-1, the V gene TRBV19; a possible D gene is TRBD1 (5 bases). Trimming pared 4 bases from V and 1 base from J, leaving 13 bases between. This CDR3 has 15 residues. Germline lookup yields CDR1 LNHDA and CDR2 SQIVND (reference sequence). The CDR3 here is CASSTWDSWNTEAFF. CDR3 bases: TGTGCCAGTAGTACGTGGGACTCCTGGAACACTGAAGCTTTCTTT.

V and J are TRBV7-6 and TRBJ2-1, with TRBD1 matching over 12 bases. The CDR3 is made up of 16 amino acids. Trimming took 3 bases from V and 8 from J; bases not matched to a gene: 8. The germline gives CDR1 SGHVS, CDR2 FNYEAQ. The CDR3 is CASSLAGTGGGHEQFF. The CDR3 DNA is TGTGCCAGCAGCTTGGCTGGGACAGGGGGCGGGCATGAGCAGTTCTTC.

This clone was detected once. CDR3 sequence reads: CASSLQTGSNTEAFF. CDR3 DNA: TGTGCCAGCAGTTTACAGACAGGTTCGAACACTGAAGCTTTCTTT. V gene TRBV27 combines with J gene TRBJ1-1, with D perhaps TRBD1 (6 bases). CDR1 is MNHEY, CDR2 SMNVEV, per germline (reference sequence). Between the trimmed V and J ends, which lost 2 bases and 1 base, there was a span of 11 bases. CDR3 size: 15 residues.

The V and J genes are TRBV6-5 and TRBJ1-1; TRBD1 agrees at 8 bases. The CDR3 is 14 residues long. CDR1 is MNHEY, CDR2 SVGAGI, per germline. The J segment lost 3 bases and the V segment lost 4 bases, leaving 4 bases of the junction unmatched. The CDR3 region has the DNA TGTGCCAGCAGTTTCGTACAGGGGGACACTGAAGCTTTCTTT. It yields the protein CASSFVQGDTEAFF.

The gene calls are TRBV19 and TRBJ2-7; the D is unclear. Germline assignment: CDR1 LNHDA and CDR2 SQIVND (reference sequence). Trimming cost V 3 bases and J 2 bases, with 11 bases left between them. The CDR3 sequence is 14 residues long. The CDR3 spells CASSISGEAYEQYF. In nucleotides, the CDR3 is TGTGCCAGTAGTATCTCTGGTGAGGCCTACGAGCAGTACTTC. Variable domain in full (rest from reference TRBV19 and TRBJ2-7): DGGITQSPKYLFRKEGQNVTLSCEQNLNHDAMYWYRQDPGQGLRLIYYSQIVNDFQKGDIAEGYSVSREKKESFPLTVTSAQKNPTAFYLCASSISGEAYEQYFGPGTRLTVT.

The gene calls are TRBV6-5 and TRBJ2-1; 10 bases are a match to TRBD2. This CDR3 comprises 15 residues. V lost 10 bases, J lost 3 bases, and 9 bases stayed unmatched. Looked up from germline, CDR1 is MNHEY and CDR2 is SVGAGI. The CDR3 DNA sequence: TGTGCCATCTCGCTCGCTAGCGGGGGCTACAATGAGCAGTTCTTC. This gives the protein CAISLASGGYNEQFF.

This rearrangement joins TRBV9 to TRBJ1-1; D unresolved. Between the trimmed V and J ends, which lost 7 bases and 3 bases, there was a span of 10 bases. The V gene's germline CDR1 is SGDLS and CDR2 YYNGEE. The CDR3 spans 12 residues. CDR3 region: CASSSDYTEAFF. CDR3 nucleotide sequence: TGTGCCAGCTCTTCGGACTACACTGAAGCTTTCTTT.

The chain is built from TRBV30 and TRBJ1-5, with D unclear. The CDR3 contains 13 residues. Looked up from germline, CDR1 is GTSNPN and CDR2 is SVGIG (reference sequence). Between the trimmed V and J ends, which lost 1 base and 7 bases, there was a span of 11 bases. This CDR3 reads CAWSDGEGQPQHF. Here the CDR3 DNA reads TGTGCCTGGAGTGACGGGGAAGGCCAGCCCCAGCATTTT.

V gene TRBV9 combines with J gene TRBJ2-7; 9 bases agree with TRBD2. The CDR3 runs 15 residues. V shed 3 bases and J 5 bases; nucleotides not matched to a gene: 9. CDR1 SGDLS and CDR2 YYNGEE come from the germline V gene. The CDR3 loop is CASSGPGLAPDEQYF. The DNA of the CDR3 is TGTGCCAGCAGCGGGCCGGGACTAGCTCCCGACGAGCAGTACTTC.